This TCR beta chain comes out of a study of T cell changes during pregnancy in multiple sclerosis. This CDR3 contains 16 residues. V was pared by 5 bases and J by 3 bases, with 3 bases of the junction left unmatched. The germline CDR1 and CDR2 sequences are MNHEY and SMNVEV (reference sequence). Assay: immunoSEQ multiplex PCR; the TCRdb copy retains only in-frame clones and omits some. The repertoire holds around 67,000 clones, with roughly 90% as singletons. This specimen was peripheral blood, taken in the first trimester of pregnancy. This sequence originates from a female donor with multiple sclerosis, enrolled in a pregnancy study. The V gene is TRBV27, the J gene TRBJ2-2; 13 bases align to TRBD2. CDR3 in DNA: TGTGCCAGCAGTCACGGGACTAGCGGGGACACCGGGGAGCTGTTTTTT. Translation: CASSHGTSGDTGELFF.